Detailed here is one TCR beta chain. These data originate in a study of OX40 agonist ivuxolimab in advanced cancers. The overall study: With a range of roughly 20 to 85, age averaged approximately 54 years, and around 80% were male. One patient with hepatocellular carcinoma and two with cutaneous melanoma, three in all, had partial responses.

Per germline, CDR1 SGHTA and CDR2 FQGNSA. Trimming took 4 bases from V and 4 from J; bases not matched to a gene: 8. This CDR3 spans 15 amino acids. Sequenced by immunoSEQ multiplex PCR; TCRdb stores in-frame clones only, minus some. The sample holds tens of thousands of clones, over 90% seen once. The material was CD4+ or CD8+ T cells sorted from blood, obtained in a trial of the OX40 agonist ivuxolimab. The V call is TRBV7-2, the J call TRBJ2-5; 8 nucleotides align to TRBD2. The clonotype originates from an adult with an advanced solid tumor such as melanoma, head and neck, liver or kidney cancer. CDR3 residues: CASSSPGGMGETQYF. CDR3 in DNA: TGTGCCAGCAGCTCACCGGGAGGGATGGGAGAGACCCAGTACTTC.